This is a list of T cell receptor beta chains from one sample in a study of cytomegalovirus exposure and HLA in healthy donors. Profiled with immunoSEQ multiplex PCR; TCRdb holds only in-frame clones, not every one. The table lists about 160,000 clones, 75% to 90% of them singletons. Sample: PBMCs. The receptor source for this set is a man younger than 40 in good health and CMV-seronegative. Both conserved end residues are part of each CDR3. D genes are given only for firm matches. Size is omitted from some rows. Given values are once, few, many or a class for expanded clones.

J: TRBJ2-7; V: TRBV2; D: -; size: -; CDR3: CASSEAAPYEQYF; DNA: TGTGCCAGCAGTGAAGCGGCCCCCTACGAGCAGTACTTC
J: TRBJ2-7; V: TRBV5-1; D: TRBD2; size: -; CDR3: CASSPPSGRLYEQYF; DNA: TGCGCCAGCAGCCCGCCTAGCGGGAGGCTCTACGAGCAGTACTTC
J: TRBJ1-4; V: TRBV5-1; D: TRBD1; size: -; CDR3: CASSLSQGTIEKLFF; DNA: TGCGCCAGCAGCTTGTCACAGGGGACGATTGAAAAACTGTTTTTT
J: TRBJ1-3; V: TRBV27; D: -; size: -; CDR3: CASMSQLSGNTIYF; DNA: TGTGCCAGCATGTCACAGCTCTCTGGAAACACCATATATTTT
J: TRBJ1-6; V: TRBV6-4; D: TRBD1; size: -; CDR3: CASFPRDRGRENNSPLHF; DNA: TGTGCCAGCTTCCCCCGGGACAGGGGACGCGAGAATAATTCACCCCTCCACTTT
J: TRBJ1-6; V: TRBV27; D: TRBD1; size: -; CDR3: CASSPRRGQVLLNNSPLHF; DNA: TGTGCCAGCAGTCCCCGCCGCGGACAGGTCCTCCTCAATAATTCACCCCTCCACTTT
J: TRBJ2-1; V: TRBV7-9; D: TRBD2; size: -; CDR3: CASSPQREGEQFF; DNA: TGTGCCAGCAGCCCTCAGCGGGAGGGTGAGCAGTTCTTC
J: TRBJ2-7; V: TRBV4-2; D: -; size: -; CDR3: CASSQEWRASSYEQYF; DNA: TGTGCCAGCAGCCAAGAGTGGAGGGCGAGCTCCTACGAGCAGTACTTC
J: TRBJ1-2; V: TRBV28; D: TRBD1; size: -; CDR3: CASSRGQGGNYGYTF; DNA: TGTGCCAGCAGCCGCGGACAGGGAGGGAACTATGGCTACACCTTC
J: TRBJ2-5; V: TRBV5-4; D: -; size: -; CDR3: CASRPGLDETQYF; DNA: TGTGCCAGCAGGCCGGGACTCGACGAGACCCAGTACTTC
J: TRBJ2-6; V: TRBV7-2; D: -; size: -; CDR3: CASSQTRAAGANVLTF; DNA: TGTGCCAGCAGCCAAACCAGGGCGGCTGGGGCCAACGTCCTGACTTTC
J: TRBJ2-2; V: TRBV30; D: TRBD1; size: -; CDR3: CATGDSPVDTGELFF; DNA: TGTGCTACAGGGGACAGTCCGGTGGACACCGGGGAGCTGTTTTTT
J: TRBJ2-7; V: TRBV27; D: -; size: -; CDR3: CASSLGDPGVDEQYF; DNA: TGTGCCAGCAGTTTGGGGGACCCGGGGGTTGACGAGCAGTACTTC
J: TRBJ2-4; V: TRBV5-4; D: -; size: -; CDR3: CASSPGLRSDIQYF; DNA: TGTGCCAGCAGCCCGGGACTTAGGAGCGACATTCAGTACTTC
J: TRBJ2-1; V: TRBV25-1; D: TRBD1; size: -; CDR3: CASSEPTGKINEQFF; DNA: TGTGCCAGCAGTGAACCGACAGGGAAAATCAATGAGCAGTTCTTC
J: TRBJ1-3; V: TRBV6-5; D: -; size: -; CDR3: CASSYRRSSGNTIYF; DNA: TGTGCCAGCAGTTACCGACGGAGCTCTGGAAACACCATATATTTT
J: TRBJ1-2; V: TRBV4-3; D: TRBD1; size: -; CDR3: CASSQDTGESGYGYTF; DNA: TGCGCCAGCAGCCAAGATACAGGGGAGTCGGGCTATGGCTACACCTTC
J: TRBJ2-3; V: TRBV27; D: TRBD2; size: once; CDR3: CASSWTSGRRSGTDTQYF; DNA: TGTGCCAGCAGTTGGACTAGCGGGAGAAGATCGGGCACAGATACGCAGTATTTT
J: TRBJ1-5; V: TRBV7-2; D: -; size: -; CDR3: CASSSLNQPQHF; DNA: TGTGCCAGCAGCTCTCTCAATCAGCCCCAGCATTTT
J: TRBJ1-1; V: TRBV7-9; D: TRBD1; size: once; CDR3: CASSPRQGVRNTEAFF; DNA: TGTGCCAGCAGCCCCCGGCAGGGGGTTAGGAACACTGAAGCTTTCTTT
J: TRBJ2-5; V: TRBV7-9; D: -; size: -; CDR3: CASSLGGGHGTGTQYF; DNA: TGTGCCAGCAGCTTAGGCGGCGGACACGGGACTGGGACCCAGTACTTC
J: TRBJ2-7; V: TRBV5-1; D: TRBD2; size: -; CDR3: CASSLEAGGGYEQYF; DNA: TGCGCCAGCAGCTTGGAGGCAGGCGGGGGATACGAGCAGTACTTC
J: TRBJ1-2; V: TRBV2; D: -; size: -; CDR3: CASSGTGFYGYTF; DNA: TGTGCCAGCAGTGGAACAGGGTTCTATGGCTACACCTTC
J: TRBJ2-1; V: TRBV28; D: -; size: -; CDR3: CASSEAVDIQFF; DNA: TGTGCCAGCAGTGAGGCAGTGGACATTCAGTTCTTC
J: TRBJ1-4; V: TRBV30; D: -; size: -; CDR3: CAWSVGLRQGNEKLFF; DNA: TGTGCCTGGAGTGTAGGCTTACGGCAGGGAAATGAAAAACTGTTTTTT
J: TRBJ1-5; V: TRBV28; D: -; size: few; CDR3: CASSLRGGNQPQHF; DNA: TGTGCCAGCAGTCTCCGGGGGGGCAATCAGCCCCAGCATTTT
J: TRBJ2-7; V: TRBV25-1; D: -; size: once; CDR3: CASSEYSIYEQYF; DNA: TGTGCCAGCAGTGAATATAGCATCTACGAGCAGTACTTC
J: TRBJ1-1; V: TRBV5-1; D: TRBD1; size: -; CDR3: CASSWTGVNTEAFF; DNA: TGCGCCAGCAGCTGGACAGGGGTGAACACTGAAGCTTTCTTT
J: TRBJ2-2; V: TRBV5-6; D: -; size: -; CDR3: CASSLRVSLNTGELFF; DNA: TGTGCCAGCAGCTTAAGAGTCTCACTGAACACCGGGGAGCTGTTTTTT
J: TRBJ2-3; V: TRBV7-9; D: -; size: -; CDR3: CSSSFGGHTQYF; DNA: TGTTCCAGCAGCTTCGGGGGGCATACGCAGTATTTT
J: TRBJ2-5; V: TRBV30; D: TRBD2; size: -; CDR3: CAWSAGRTSGAQETQYF; DNA: TGTGCCTGGAGTGCCGGCCGTACTAGCGGGGCCCAAGAGACCCAGTACTTC
J: TRBJ2-1; V: TRBV27; D: TRBD2; size: -; CDR3: CASSPRNSGRANEQFF; DNA: TGTGCCAGCAGTCCCCGGAATAGCGGGAGGGCAAATGAGCAGTTCTTC
J: TRBJ2-2; V: TRBV7-2; D: TRBD1; size: -; CDR3: CASSSRDREVGELFF; DNA: TGTGCCAGCAGCTCCAGGGACAGGGAGGTCGGGGAGCTGTTTTTT
J: TRBJ1-1; V: TRBV7-3; D: -; size: -; CDR3: CASSAGGSRMAFF; DNA: TGTGCCAGCAGCGCCGGGGGGAGCCGAATGGCTTTCTTT
J: TRBJ2-1; V: TRBV9; D: TRBD2; size: -; CDR3: CASSVEIAGDNEQFF; DNA: TGTGCCAGCAGCGTAGAGATAGCGGGGGACAATGAGCAGTTCTTC
J: TRBJ1-1; V: TRBV7-6; D: TRBD1; size: -; CDR3: CASSLVQGVGTEAFF; DNA: TGTGCCAGCAGCTTAGTACAGGGGGTAGGAACTGAAGCTTTCTTT
J: TRBJ2-7; V: TRBV5-6; D: TRBD1; size: -; CDR3: CASSLDFTGVRYEQYF; DNA: TGTGCCAGCAGCTTGGACTTCACAGGGGTTAGGTACGAGCAGTACTTC
J: TRBJ2-2; V: TRBV5-6; D: TRBD1; size: -; CDR3: CASSLQGYTGELFF; DNA: TGTGCCAGCAGCTTACAGGGGTACACCGGGGAGCTGTTTTTT
J: TRBJ2-1; V: TRBV6-6; D: -; size: -; CDR3: CASSPPRENNEQFF; DNA: TGTGCCAGCAGTCCCCCCCGCGAGAACAATGAGCAGTTCTTC
J: TRBJ1-2; V: TRBV5-6; D: TRBD1; size: few; CDR3: CASSFWDRENYGYTF; DNA: TGTGCCAGCAGCTTCTGGGACAGGGAGAACTATGGCTACACCTTC
J: TRBJ2-7; V: TRBV6-5; D: -; size: -; CDR3: CASRRETRSYEQYF; DNA: TGTGCCAGCAGGAGGGAGACTCGCTCCTACGAGCAGTACTTC